The subject of this entry is one T cell receptor (beta chain). The data stem from a study of CD8 T cells in Susac syndrome. RNA amounts of roughly 0.5 to 1 ug underwent reverse transcription with random hexamers. TCRdb ran MiXCR on the immunoSEQ multiplex PCR reads and lists one entry per CDR3 protein. The sample contains roughly 130,000 distinct CDR3 sequences, about 95% of which appear only once. Germline V gives CDR1 MNHNS, CDR2 SASEGT. The CDR3 extends over 14 amino acids. V lost 6 bases and J 5 bases, leaving 16 bases between the germline ends. The sequence was collected from a human donor in good health. Sequenced material: CD4+ T cells from PBMCs. This chain connects TRBV6-1 to TRBJ2-5, with D hard to call. The chain's CDR3 is CASRGLSLVETQYF. The CDR3 DNA follows: TGTGCCAGCAGGGGCCTAAGTTTGGTGGAGACCCAGTACTTC.